This T cell receptor beta chain was sequenced during a study of blood T cell repertoires in COVID-19. At the level of the study: PBMCs, B-cell-depleted T cells, or T cells provided the cDNA or gDNA that made up the material.

V lost 2 bases and J 6 bases, leaving 12 bases between the germline ends. The CDR3 extends over 14 amino acids. Germline values: CDR1 SGDLS, CDR2 YYNGEE. TCRdb's copy holds only in-frame clones and misses some; the assay was immunoSEQ multiplex PCR. Of 250,000 or so clones listed, 80% to 90% are singletons. Researchers sorted participants into cohorts using their self-reported clinical history. Sequences were obtained from PBMCs or T cells enriched from blood (not recorded which). The chain has TRBV9 and TRBJ2-1, with unresolved D. The clonotype originates from a woman aged 50 to 60 who had recovered from COVID-19. CDR3 region: CASSVSVGFNEQFF. CDR3 sequence (DNA): TGTGCCAGCAGCGTTTCCGTCGGGTTCAATGAGCAGTTCTTC.